This paragraph covers one TCR beta chain sequence. This clonotype showed up just a few times. This clone's antigen is unknown. An end of the junction does not agree with germline; a read error may underlie this. These data come from a study of T cells in Graves' hyperthyroidism and ophthalmopathy (dated by TCRdb to the late 2010s). The study in broad terms: Peripheral blood samples were taken at the time of initial diagnosis, prior to any treatment. The roughly 100 discovery patients were randomly split 7:3 into training and test sets. To identify TCR V-J signatures that set the groups apart, the researchers used a discovery cohort of about a hundred patients, made up of roughly 45 with Graves' ophthalmopathy and about 55 with stable Graves' hyperthyroidism. Following sampling, methimazole starting at 30 mg daily was given to hyperthyroidism patients, and high-dose intravenous methylprednisolone was given to ophthalmopathy patients. Thyroid tissue and blood T-cell repertoires from more than five Graves' hyperthyroidism patients were also compared in the study. TCR Vbeta CDR3 sequencing of 120 to 150 peripheral blood samples (fewer than 45 ophthalmopathy, 75 to 85 hyperthyroidism and some 17 progressor patients) is reported in the paper. Prospective prediction of ophthalmopathy was tested in an independent validation cohort consisting of about 20 hyperthyroidism patients and over 15 patients who later progressed to ophthalmopathy.

Stable Graves' hyperthyroidism was defined as the absence of progression to ophthalmopathy over 18 months of follow-up. Hyperthyroidism patients were newly diagnosed, with disease duration under 2 months, and aged 18 to 65 years. Patients with uncontrolled infections, other autoimmune diseases, pregnancy or lactation were excluded. Diagnoses relied on clinical symptoms, serum thyroxine and TRAb, thyroid ultrasound and orbital computed tomography. PBMCs were separated from approximately 10 ml of fresh peripheral blood using Ficoll-Paque density gradient centrifugation. Trizol reagent was used to extract total RNA, and RNA quality was then checked on an Agilent 2100 Bioanalyzer. TCR beta CDR3 regions were amplified from RNA transcripts. The first round of RT-PCR for the TCR CDR3 was performed with the HTBI primer set and the Qiagen OneStep RT-PCR kit. Libraries were constructed in a second round of multiplex PCR, after which size selection and purification were performed. Sequencing of the libraries was done on an Illumina HiSeq2000 using paired-end 100 bp reads. As for how the authors treated the data: SOAPnuke was used to process the raw data, removing reads that contained adapters or uncalled bases, had a mean Phred below 15, or lacked an exact match to the constant primer or identifier. COPE v1.2.5 was used to merge high-quality paired reads, and clonotypes were defined as unique nucleotide sequences. Clonotypes were aligned to IMGT TRBV, TRBD and TRBJ reference segments using MiTCR v1.1. The analysis was restricted to V-J combinations with a frequency above 0.0001, which together covered roughly 99% of the repertoires. A TCS score was defined as the ratio between F50 (clonal expansion) and ExV (chaos), using BLOSUM62-based TCRdist between CDR3 peptides within each V-J. Welch's t-statistics and random forest reduced just over 500 V-J features to roughly 13, which were used in a naive Bayes classifier (R e1071). In TCRdb, the public reads were trimmed at Q25 with fastp and aligned with MiXCR, with productive beta chains retained. Every distinct CDR3 protein forms one entry, paired with its most common genes and DNA. TCRdb's processing, not the study's, gives the V and J calls here. This sample gives approximately 430,000 distinct CDR3 sequences in total; approximately 15% of them show up just once. Around 7% of the sample comes from the top ten.

For CDR1 and CDR2, the germline V gene lists SGHTS and YDEGEE. Its CDR3 holds 15 amino acids, cysteine through phenylalanine. Solely the CDR3 DNA is kept, with 45 bases framed from the first base. What the work shows at the level of the full study, not this receptor alone: Sample size was not statistically predetermined, and investigators were not blinded to group allocation. Most expanded thyroid clonotypes (frequency above 0.001) were also found in blood, which suggests that blood repertoires may mirror thyroid immune responses. A model built on a 13 V-J signature distinguished ophthalmopathy from stable hyperthyroidism, reaching around 90% sensitivity and around 82% specificity in cross-validation and 80%/75% in testing. In validation, progression to ophthalmopathy was predicted by the model with about 70% sensitivity and about 72% specificity, a median of about 6 months before onset.

The chain uses TRBV5-8 and TRBJ1-6; TRBD1 is perhaps the D gene, given 5 matching bases. The sequence derives from a woman aged 18-30 years with Graves' hyperthyroidism. The sequencing sample was made of blood. For the CDR3, the sequence is CASSLDRGGNSPLHF. The bases read TGTGCCAGCAGTTTGGATAGGGGAGGCAATTCACCCCTCCACTTT.